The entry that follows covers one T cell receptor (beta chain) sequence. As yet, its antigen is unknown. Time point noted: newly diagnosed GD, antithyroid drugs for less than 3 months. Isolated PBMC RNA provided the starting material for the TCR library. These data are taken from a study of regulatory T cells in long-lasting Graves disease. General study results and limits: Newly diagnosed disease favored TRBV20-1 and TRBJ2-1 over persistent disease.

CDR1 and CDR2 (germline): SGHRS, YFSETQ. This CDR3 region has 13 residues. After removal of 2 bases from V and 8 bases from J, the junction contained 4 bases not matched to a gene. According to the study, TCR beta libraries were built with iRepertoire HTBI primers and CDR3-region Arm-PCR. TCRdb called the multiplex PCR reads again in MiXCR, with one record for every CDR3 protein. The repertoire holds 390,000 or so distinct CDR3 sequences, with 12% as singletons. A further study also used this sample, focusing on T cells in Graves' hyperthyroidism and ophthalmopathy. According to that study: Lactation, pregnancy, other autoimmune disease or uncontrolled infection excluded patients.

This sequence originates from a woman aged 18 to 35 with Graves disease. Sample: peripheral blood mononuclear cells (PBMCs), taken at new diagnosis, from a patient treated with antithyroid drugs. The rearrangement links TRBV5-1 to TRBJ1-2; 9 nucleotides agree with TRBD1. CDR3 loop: CASSFGQGQGYTF. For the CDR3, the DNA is TGCGCCAGCAGCTTTGGACAGGGGCAGGGCTACACCTTC.